This T cell receptor beta chain was sequenced during a study of blood T cell repertoires in COVID-19. This CDR3 comprises 15 residues. Germline CDR1 is KGHSH and CDR2 is LQKENI. The V end lost 0 bases, the J end lost 0 bases, and 7 bases lay between the germline ends. In the original workflow: Reference gene primers were amplified, and this amplification served to estimate nucleated cell counts. Repertoires were generated with immunoSEQ multiplex PCR, while TCRdb's copy carries only in-frame clones and drops some. D and trimming come from the DNA, and the V and J calls and clone size come from that table. The sample carries roughly 35,000 clones, 85% recorded once.

This chain links TRBV18 with TRBJ2-3; D not certain. This TCR was recovered from a human donor with acute or convalescent COVID-19. The donor label of this sample is uncertain. What was sequenced was peripheral blood. CDR3 region: CASSPPSASTDTQYF. The CDR3 coding sequence is TGTGCCAGCTCACCACCGAGCGCTAGCACAGATACGCAGTATTTT.